These 30 T cell receptor beta chains came from one sample sequenced in a study of Graves' ophthalmopathy and Graves' hyperthyroidism. The TCR beta CDR3 regions underwent amplification from RNA transcripts. First-round RT-PCR used HTBI primers; second-round multiplex PCR followed. TCRdb re-analysed the multiplex PCR reads in MiXCR, keeping a single row per CDR3 protein. The sample lists some 520,000 distinct CDR3 sequences, 13% to 15% occurring once. The sequencing input was blood. These receptors all stem from a woman in her twenties or thirties with Graves' ophthalmopathy.

The chain has TRBV6-5 and TRBJ2-7; D is unresolved. The V end was cut by 0 bases, the J end by 0 bases, with 9 bases between. This CDR3 has 15 amino acids. Germline values: CDR1 MNHEY, CDR2 SVGAGI. CDR3 sequence reads: CASSYSVRSSYEQYF. The CDR3 nucleotides read TGTGCCAGCAGTTACTCGGTTCGGAGCTCCTACGAGCAGTACTTC.

This clonotype was detected ten times or more. The chain combines TRBV30 with TRBJ2-2, with D unclear. With 6 bases removed from V and 5 bases from J, the gap between germline ends came to 16 bases. Germline V gives CDR1 GTSNPN, CDR2 SVGIG (reference sequence). The length of the CDR3 is 14 residues. The CDR3 DNA reads as TGTGCCTGCCGGGCTCCTAGGCTGACCGGGGAGCTGTTTTTT. Residues: CACRAPRLTGELFF.

This clonotype was counted ten times or more. This rearrangement joins TRBV28 to TRBJ1-1; D might be TRBD1 (6 bases). V was cut by 5 bases and J by 11 bases, with 18 bases left in between. This CDR3 comprises 13 residues. The germline CDR1 and CDR2 sequences are MDHEN and SYDVKM. The CDR3 protein is CASSPGQPEEAFF. The CDR3 nucleotides read TGTGCCAGCAGTCCCGGACAGCCTGAGGAGGCTTTCTTT.

As to this clonotype: This may stem from a read error, because a much larger clone lies one nucleotide away. The CDR3 protein is CASSLHGGSYEQCF. The CDR3 DNA reads as TGTGCCAGCAGTCTTCACGGGGGCTCCTACGAGCAGTGCTTC. The chain links TRBV12-3 or TRBV12-4 to TRBJ2-7, with D perhaps being TRBD1 or TRBD2 (6 bases each). This CDR3 spans 14 amino acids.

This clonotype was recorded many times. The gene calls are TRBV10-3 and TRBJ1-6; no clear D. Germline loops: CDR1 ENHRY, CDR2 SYGVKD. The CDR3 runs to 14 residues. Trimming took off 3 bases at V and 6 bases at J, with 9 bases between the two ends. In DNA, the CDR3 is TGTGCCATCAGTGAACTAGAGGGTAATTCACCCCTCCACTTT. It encodes CAISELEGNSPLHF.

This clonotype was observed many times. This chain connects TRBV11-2 to TRBJ2-7, with TRBD2 matching 7 bases. The CDR3 loop spans 14 amino acids. V dropped 3 bases and J dropped 2; count of bases not matched to a gene: 4. CDR1 and CDR2 (germline): SGHAT, FQNNGV. The CDR3 loop reads CASSLGGPPYEQYF. DNA for the CDR3: TGTGCCAGCAGCTTGGGAGGGCCTCCCTACGAGCAGTACTTC.

This clonotype appeared many times. The chain carries TRBV12-3 or TRBV12-4 and TRBJ2-7, with 8 bases that match TRBD2. The CDR3 has 14 residues. V dropped 6 bases and J dropped 0; count of bases not matched to a gene: 4. CDR3 sequence: CASRSTSASYEQYF. In DNA, the CDR3 is TGTGCCAGCAGATCGACTAGCGCCTCCTACGAGCAGTACTTC.

This clonotype was found many times. The CDR3 sequence is CASTFNYGYTF. The CDR3 region has the DNA TGCGCCAGCACCTTTAACTATGGCTACACCTTC. The rearrangement links TRBV5-1 to TRBJ1-2, with unresolved D. The CDR3 has 11 amino acids. Trimming pared 6 bases from V and 1 base from J, leaving 4 bases between. The germline V gene encodes CDR1 SGHRS and CDR2 YFSETQ.

This clonotype was seen at least ten times. V usage is TRBV12-3 or TRBV12-4 and J usage is TRBJ1-5; D is possibly TRBD1 (5 bases). V was clipped by 2 bases and J by 7 bases, with 9 bases between them. The CDR3 totals 13 residues. CDR3 DNA: TGTGCCAGCAGTTTAAAAGGGGAACAGCCCCAGCATTTT. It specifies CASSLKGEQPQHF.

This clonotype was observed a handful of times. This rearrangement joins TRBV30 to TRBJ1-6; D is unresolved. Germline CDR1 GTSNPN, CDR2 SVGIG (reference sequence). The CDR3 is 12 residues long. Trimming shortened V by 4 bases and J by 10 bases, and 11 bases separated the two germline ends. The chain's CDR3 is CAWKTRDSPLHF. The CDR3 DNA sequence: TGTGCCTGGAAGACACGCGACTCACCCCTCCACTTT. Combining the CDR3 with reference TRBV30 and TRBJ1-6 gives the whole variable domain SQTIHQWPATLVQPVGSPLSLECTVEGTSNPNLYWYRQAAGRGLQLLFYSVGIGQISSEVPQNLSASRPQDRQFILSSKKLLLSDSGFYLCAWKTRDSPLHFGNGTRLTVT.

This clonotype appeared many times. The chain is built from TRBV30 and TRBJ1-6; D remains ambiguous. Trimming stripped 3 bases from V and 5 bases from J, with 11 bases between. This CDR3 is built from 14 residues. Germline values: CDR1 GTSNPN, CDR2 SVGIG (reference sequence). The CDR3 DNA follows: TGTGCCTGGAGAACGACGTTCCATAATTCACCCCTCCACTTT. Protein sequence: CAWRTTFHNSPLHF.

At least ten counts were recorded for this clonotype. V and J are TRBV7-2 and TRBJ1-2; tentative D call: TRBD1 (6 bases). The CDR3 is made up of 15 amino acids. Trimming stripped 1 base from V and 1 base from J, with 10 bases between. CDR1 and CDR2 (germline): SGHTA, FQGNSA. In DNA form, the CDR3 reads TGTGCCAGCAGCTTAGTTTCAGGGGATAACTATGGCTACACCTTC. This encodes CASSLVSGDNYGYTF.

This clonotype was observed many times. V is TRBV7-2 and J is TRBJ2-7, with D possibly being TRBD1 (5 bases). The CDR3 extends over 14 amino acids. Per the germline V gene, CDR1 is SGHTA and CDR2 is FQGNSA. The V gene lost 2 bases and the J gene lost 6 bases, with 14 bases spanning the gap. CDR3 DNA: TGTGCCAGCAGCTTACAGGGAATCGGTTGCGAGCAGTACTTC. It yields the protein CASSLQGIGCEQYF.

This clonotype was recorded at least ten times. The chain couples TRBV18 to TRBJ1-1; 7 bases line up with TRBD1. The CDR3 is 15 amino acids. V dropped 3 bases and J dropped 4; count of bases not matched to a gene: 8. The V gene's germline CDR1 is KGHSH and CDR2 LQKENI. The CDR3 coding sequence is TGTGCCAGCTCACCCTCCGCTCAGGGGGGCACTGAAGCTTTCTTT. Translation gives CASSPSAQGGTEAFF.

The V gene is TRBV12-3 or TRBV12-4, the J gene TRBJ1-2; D remains ambiguous. The V and J ends lost 6 bases and 2 bases respectively, with 13 bases between them. This CDR3 is 14 amino acids long. CDR3 DNA: TGTGCCAGCAGAGTAGACACTGTCAACTATGGCTACACCTTC. Amino acids: CASRVDTVNYGYTF.

As to this clonotype: A much larger clone differs from this one at a single base, so this may be a read error. The chain joins TRBV7-9 to TRBJ2-5; D gene uncertain. Germline CDR1 reads SEHNR; CDR2 reads FQNEAQ (reference sequence). The CDR3 is made up of 11 amino acids. The CDR3: CVSTTAETQYF. The DNA of the CDR3 is TGTGTCAGCACCACGGCGGAGACCCAGTACTTC. The full variable domain, in which reference TRBV7-9 and TRBJ2-5 provide the parts outside the CDR3, is DTGVSQNPRHKITKRGQNVTFRCDPISEHNRLYWYRQTLGQGPEFLTYFQNEAQLEKSRLLSDRFSAERPKGSFSTLEIQRTEQGDSAMYLCVSTTAETQYFGPGTRLLVL.

The genes are TRBV7-9 and TRBJ2-7, with TRBD1 as a possible D gene (5 bases). V was pared by 5 bases and J by 3 bases, with 14 bases between. This CDR3 is built from 14 residues. Germline-derived CDR1 and CDR2 are SEHNR and FQNEAQ (reference sequence). CDR3 nucleotide sequence: TGTGCCAGCAGCCCCCCCCAGGGTATCTACGAGCAGTACTTC. Protein: CASSPPQGIYEQYF.

There are many counts of this clonotype. This chain joins TRBV24-1 and TRBJ2-2; TRBD1 is a possible D gene (6 bases). The CDR3 totals 14 residues. Germline V gives CDR1 KGHDR, CDR2 SFDVKD. V shed 6 bases and J shed 3 bases, with 10 bases lying between them. This CDR3 reads CATSTNRDTGELFF. The CDR3 nucleotides read TGTGCCACCAGTACGAACAGGGACACCGGGGAGCTGTTTTTT.

This clonotype was recorded a few times. The chain recombines TRBV28 with TRBJ2-5, with TRBD2 matching 7 bases. The germline V gene has CDR1 MDHEN and CDR2 SYDVKM. After removal of 4 bases from V and 5 bases from J, the junction contained 7 bases not matched to a gene. CDR3 length: 14 residues. The CDR3 DNA reads TGTGCCAGCAGTTCGCTAGCGGCCCGGGAGACCCAGTACTTC. It encodes CASSSLAARETQYF.

This clonotype was recorded at least ten times. The chain joins TRBV6-2 or TRBV6-3 to TRBJ1-2; D is possibly TRBD1 (5 bases). V lost 2 bases and J lost 1, with 11 bases in between. Germline-derived CDR1 and CDR2 are MNHEY and SVGEGT. The CDR3 is 15 residues long. The CDR3 is CASSYDLGVNYGYTF. Here the CDR3 DNA reads TGTGCCAGCAGTTACGATCTGGGGGTTAACTATGGCTACACCTTC.

This clonotype was detected ten times or more. The CDR3 sequence: CASSLMQIKNIQYF. The CDR3 coding sequence is TGTGCCAGCAGTTTAATGCAAATCAAAAACATTCAGTACTTC. The chain is built from TRBV28 and TRBJ2-4; no clear D. Germline CDR1 and CDR2: MDHEN and SYDVKM. This CDR3 comprises 14 residues. V was cut by 2 bases and J by 3 bases, with 8 bases left in between.

This clonotype was recorded at least ten times. The rearrangement joins TRBV6-1 to TRBJ1-2; a possible D gene is TRBD1 (5 bases). The ends were cut back, 3 bases at V and 7 bases at J, with 12 bases in the middle. CDR3 length: 13 residues. Germline V gene sequence: CDR1 MNHNS, CDR2 SASEGT. The CDR3 sequence: CASSEGRAFGYTF. Written as DNA, the CDR3 is TGTGCCAGCAGTGAGGGCAGGGCATTTGGCTACACCTTC.

This clonotype was seen repeatedly, ten times or more. CDR3 amino acids: CASTTRATGELFF. CDR3 in DNA: TGTGCCAGCACCACCAGGGCCACCGGGGAGCTGTTTTTT. The V call is TRBV12-3 or TRBV12-4, the J call TRBJ2-2; TRBD1 is a possible D gene (5 bases). Trimming removed 7 bases from V and 4 bases from J, with 10 bases in between. The CDR3 spans 13 residues.

The chain couples TRBV7-8 to TRBJ2-7; D might be TRBD2 (5 bases). Trimming removed 5 bases at V and 2 bases at J, with 10 bases between. In germline, CDR1 is SGHVS, CDR2 FQNEAQ. This CDR3 is built from 13 residues. The CDR3 DNA is TGTGCCAGCAGCGCCGGACTTCCCTACGAGCAGTACTTC. This codes for CASSAGLPYEQYF.

This clonotype was counted many times. CDR3 region: CASSMNRVYSGANVLTF. The CDR3 DNA reads TGTGCCAGTAGTATGAACAGGGTCTATTCCGGGGCCAACGTCCTGACTTTC. The chain couples TRBV19 to TRBJ2-6; tentative D call: TRBD1 (6 bases). Trimming removed 3 bases from V and 4 bases from J, with 16 bases in between. Germline assignment: CDR1 LNHDA and CDR2 SQIVND (reference sequence). This CDR3 comprises 17 residues.

The rearrangement links TRBV11-2 to TRBJ1-1, with a weak D call TRBD1 (6 bases). V was pared by 5 bases and J by 4 bases, with 23 bases between. Germline values: CDR1 SGHAT, CDR2 FQNNGV. CDR3 size: 17 residues. This CDR3 is CASSLGPSRGVGTEAFF. The CDR3 DNA reads TGTGCCAGCAGCCTTGGTCCCTCTAGGGGGGTAGGCACTGAAGCTTTCTTT.

Ten or more counts support this clonotype. The chain carries TRBV27 and TRBJ1-1; no firm D call. This CDR3 is 14 amino acids long. V lost 0 bases and J lost 13, with 18 bases in between. Looked up from germline, CDR1 is MNHEY and CDR2 is SMNVEV (reference sequence). The chain's CDR3 is CASSLSRLRMRVFF. DNA of the CDR3: TGTGCCAGCAGTTTATCGCGGTTAAGGATGAGGGTTTTCTTT.

The sample holds many counts of this clonotype. The chain is built from TRBV29-1 and TRBJ1-1, with no clear D. The germline V and J ends were trimmed by 3 bases and 0 bases, with 11 bases remaining between them. The CDR3 is 14 amino acids. Germline values: CDR1 SQVTM, CDR2 ANQGSEA. The CDR3 DNA follows: TGCAGCGTTGAGGGGAGAGGGATGAACACTGAAGCTTTCTTT. Translated, it gives CSVEGRGMNTEAFF.

This clonotype was counted at least ten times. The chain carries TRBV28 and TRBJ2-2; 8 bases are shared with TRBD1. CDR1 and CDR2 from the germline V gene are MDHEN and SYDVKM. The CDR3 consists of 15 residues. Trimming removed 6 bases from V and 3 bases from J; junction bases left unmatched: 6. The CDR3 bases are TGTGCCAGCAGACCTCAGGGGGCGTACACCGGGGAGCTGTTTTTT. Its translation: CASRPQGAYTGELFF.

The CDR3 DNA reads as TGCGCCAGCAGCCCCGTGGGGGGGCGCAGAGGCCCCGGGGAGCTGTTTTTT. Its translation is CASSPVGGRRGPGELFF. V is TRBV4-1 and J is TRBJ2-2; a possible D gene is TRBD2 (7 bases). The germline V gene encodes CDR1 MGHRA and CDR2 YSYEKL. The CDR3 contains 17 residues. V gave up 4 bases and J gave up 6 bases, with 21 bases separating them.